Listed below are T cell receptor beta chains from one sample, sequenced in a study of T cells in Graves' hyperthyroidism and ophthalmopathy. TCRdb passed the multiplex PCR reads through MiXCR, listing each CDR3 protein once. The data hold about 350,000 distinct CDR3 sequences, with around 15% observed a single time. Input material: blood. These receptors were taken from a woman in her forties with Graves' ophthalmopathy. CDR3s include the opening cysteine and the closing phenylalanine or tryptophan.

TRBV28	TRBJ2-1	CASRVKREGLLNEQFF
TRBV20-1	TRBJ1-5	CSARQDSNQPQHF
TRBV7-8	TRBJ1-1	CASSRDRGSNTEAFF
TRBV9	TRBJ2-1	CASSVGSSGSRSQFF
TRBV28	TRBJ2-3	CASSSLLAGGRASTDTQYF
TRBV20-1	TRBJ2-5	CSARARETQYF
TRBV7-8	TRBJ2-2	CASSLFGLAGAPNTGELFF
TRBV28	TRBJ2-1	CASSLWTGGIYNEQFF
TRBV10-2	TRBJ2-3	CASRDGSTDTQYF
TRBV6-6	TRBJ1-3	CASSYSRGNTIYF
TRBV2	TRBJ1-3	CASRTGVFSGNTIYF
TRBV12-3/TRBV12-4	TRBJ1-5	CASSNQGFQPQHF
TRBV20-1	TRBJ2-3	CSARREGLRDTQYF
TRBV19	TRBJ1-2	CASRVLDSRVRGYGYTF
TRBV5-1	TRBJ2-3	CASSLEAGGKYF
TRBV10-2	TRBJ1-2	CASGPRDFYGYTF
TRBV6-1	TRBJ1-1	CASTRNTEAFF
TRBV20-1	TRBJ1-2	CSAKKPGALYGYTF
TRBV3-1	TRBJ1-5	CASSQDWISPQHF
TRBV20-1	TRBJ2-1	CSAKGGLAGVNEQFF